Included here is one T cell receptor beta chain sequence, with context. In the original processing: Cell counts per sample came from amplifying reference gene primers. The table came from immunoSEQ multiplex PCR; TCRdb's copy has only in-frame clones and leaves some out. Clone size and V and J calls were adopted from that table, with D and trimming inferred from the DNA. The repertoire includes about 270,000 clones, 85% to 90% of them detected once, and 9.5% to 15% sits in the top ten. This sample was included in a study of blood T cell repertoires in COVID-19. The wider study: T cells, B-cell-depleted T cells, or PBMCs provided the cDNA or gDNA that served as material.

Looked up from germline, CDR1 is SGHAT and CDR2 is FQNNGV. This CDR3 is built from 16 residues. V lost 5 bases, J lost 7 bases, and 7 bases stayed unmatched. The source of this sequence is a woman aged 30 to 39 with COVID-19, enrolled during active disease. The sample taken for sequencing was peripheral blood. The gene calls are TRBV11-2 and TRBJ2-1; 14 bases fit TRBD2. The CDR3 loop reads CASSPTSGGAQNEQFF. Here the CDR3 DNA reads TGTGCCAGCAGCCCGACTAGCGGGGGGGCCCAAAATGAGCAGTTCTTC.